This T cell receptor beta chain was profiled in a study of naive and memory T cell subsets. An equimolar mix of two oligonucleotides served as the beta constant-region primer for TRBC1 and TRBC2. TCRdb passed the UMI-ligation and nested PCR reads through MiXCR, listing each CDR3 protein once. The sample records 75,000 to 85,000 distinct CDR3 sequences, around 14% being singletons. A few counts support this clonotype. Cells stained for CD3, CD4, CD8, CD45RA and CD27 were sorted into four subsets. Trimming left V 0 bases short and J 4 bases short, with 7 bases between. The length of the CDR3 is 13 residues. The germline CDR1 and CDR2 sequences are SGHAT and FQNNGV.

Specimen: central memory CD4+ T cells from blood. This TCR derives from a human donor in good health. The rearrangement joins TRBV11-2 to TRBJ2-7; D is ambiguous. Written as DNA, the CDR3 is TGTGCCAGCAGCTTAGATCGAATGTACGAGCAGTACTTC. Translating it yields CASSLDRMYEQYF.